These T cell receptor beta chains were read from a single sample in a study of blood T cell repertoires in COVID-19. Here immunoSEQ multiplex PCR was the method, and the copy in TCRdb shows in-frame clones only, minus some. Among fewer than 120,000 clones listed, around 79% were seen once. The sample comprised peripheral blood. These receptors came from an elderly woman with active or convalescent COVID-19. Each CDR3 is given with its conserved first and last residue. Each record gives: J gene, clone size, D gene, V gene, CDR3 protein, CDR3 DNA. A D gene is named only where the DNA matches it firmly. A clone size is listed for some rows: how often the clone was seen (once, few, many), or a class if it is expanded.

J gene: TRBJ1-1
clone size: .
D gene: .
V gene: TRBV7-3
CDR3 protein: CASTPGGNTEAFF
CDR3 DNA: TGTGCCAGCACCCCCGGAGGGAACACTGAAGCTTTCTTT

J gene: TRBJ1-6
clone size: .
D gene: TRBD1
V gene: TRBV15
CDR3 protein: CATSPGTGVNSPLHF
CDR3 DNA: TGTGCCACCAGCCCCGGGACAGGGGTTAATTCACCCCTCCACTTT

J gene: TRBJ1-2
clone size: .
D gene: .
V gene: TRBV18
CDR3 protein: CASSGPVVGYTF
CDR3 DNA: TGTGCCAGCTCGGGCCCTGTAGTCGGCTACACCTTC

J gene: TRBJ2-2
clone size: few
D gene: .
V gene: TRBV2
CDR3 protein: CASSESARTGELFF
CDR3 DNA: TGTGCCAGCAGTGAATCGGCTAGAACCGGGGAGCTGTTTTTT

J gene: TRBJ2-3
clone size: .
D gene: .
V gene: TRBV9
CDR3 protein: CASSVIALAADTQYF
CDR3 DNA: TGTGCCAGCAGCGTAATAGCGCTCGCGGCGGATACGCAGTATTTT

J gene: TRBJ1-1
clone size: few
D gene: TRBD1
V gene: TRBV19
CDR3 protein: CASTDRGIEAFF
CDR3 DNA: TGTGCCAGTACTGACAGGGGTATTGAAGCTTTCTTT

J gene: TRBJ2-7
clone size: .
D gene: .
V gene: TRBV24-1
CDR3 protein: CATSWENQYEQYF
CDR3 DNA: TGTGCCACCAGTTGGGAGAATCAATACGAGCAGTACTTC

J gene: TRBJ1-3
clone size: .
D gene: TRBD1
V gene: TRBV29-1
CDR3 protein: CSGSDRGSPGNTIYF
CDR3 DNA: TGCAGCGGGTCGGACAGGGGATCCCCTGGAAACACCATATATTTT

J gene: TRBJ1-4
clone size: .
D gene: .
V gene: TRBV6-6
CDR3 protein: CASSPTGGPNEKLFF
CDR3 DNA: TGTGCCAGCAGCCCTACGGGGGGGCCTAATGAAAAACTGTTTTTT

J gene: TRBJ2-3
clone size: few
D gene: .
V gene: TRBV10-3
CDR3 protein: CAISEGRGGTDTQYF
CDR3 DNA: TGTGCCATCAGTGAGGGGCGGGGTGGCACAGATACGCAGTATTTT

J gene: TRBJ2-7
clone size: many
D gene: TRBD1
V gene: TRBV7-2
CDR3 protein: CASSTRQGAIEQYF
CDR3 DNA: TGTGCCAGCAGCACCCGACAGGGGGCGATCGAGCAGTACTTC

J gene: TRBJ1-2
clone size: .
D gene: .
V gene: TRBV28
CDR3 protein: CASTHSYRNPNYGYTF
CDR3 DNA: TGTGCCAGCACCCACAGCTACCGGAATCCCAACTATGGCTACACCTTC

J gene: TRBJ2-1
clone size: .
D gene: TRBD2
V gene: TRBV5-1
CDR3 protein: CASSFGGGPGYNEQFF
CDR3 DNA: TGCGCCAGCAGCTTTGGGGGAGGGCCAGGGTACAATGAGCAGTTCTTC

J gene: TRBJ2-3
clone size: .
D gene: .
V gene: TRBV6-4
CDR3 protein: CASSDSVAVFTDTQYF
CDR3 DNA: TGTGCCAGCAGTGACTCTGTAGCGGTTTTCACAGATACGCAGTATTTT